Listed here are 28 T cell receptor beta chains from one sample, sequenced in a study of esophageal squamous cell carcinoma under preoperative chemotherapy. TCRdb fed the PCR reads into MiXCR, producing one record per CDR3 protein. Of under 14,000 distinct CDR3 sequences listed, about 63% are singletons. Time point here: after preoperative PTX-NDP chemotherapy. Sampling was done from a patient given preoperative chemotherapy. The receptors were gathered from a human donor with esophageal squamous cell carcinoma. The donor label of this sample is uncertain.

This clonotype is labeled medium-sized (0.01 to 0.1%). This may be a read error, as it is one base from a much larger clone. The V and J genes are TRBV6-1 and TRBJ2-1; 8 bases agree with TRBD2. The germline V gene encodes CDR1 MNHNS and CDR2 SASEGT. After removal of 1 base from V and 10 bases from J, the junction contained 15 bases not matched to a gene. The CDR3 extends over 17 amino acids. CDR3 DNA: TGTGCCAGCAGTGAAGTGTATCGGACGGGAGGGCGAGAAGAGCAGTTCTTC. It codes for CASSEVYRTGGREEQFF.

This chain uses TRBV27 with TRBJ2-1; D tentatively fits TRBD1 or TRBD2 (5 bases each). CDR3 size: 16 residues. From germline, CDR1 is MNHEY and CDR2 SMNVEV (reference sequence). V was shortened by 1 base and J by 10 bases, with 20 bases between the two germline ends. CDR3 in DNA: TGTGCCAGCAGTTTATTCATGGACGAGGGGCCCTACGAGCAGTTCTTC. This translates into CASSLFMDEGPYEQFF.

This clonotype rates as medium-sized. This rearrangement joins TRBV12-3 or TRBV12-4 to TRBJ1-1, with D uncertain. This CDR3 has 13 residues. The germline V and J ends were trimmed by 4 bases and 4 bases, with 10 bases remaining between them. CDR3 sequence: CASSYGSSTEAFF. The DNA of the CDR3 is TGTGCCAGCAGTTACGGAAGTAGCACTGAAGCTTTCTTT.

A single count supports this clonotype. This rearrangement joins TRBV27 to TRBJ2-1; TRBD2 aligns across 9 bases. Germline trimming cut 4 bases from V and 6 bases from J; bases unmatched to any gene: 16. The CDR3 contains 18 residues. Germline CDR1 reads MNHEY; CDR2 reads SMNVEV (reference sequence). The CDR3 nucleotides are TGTGCCAGCAGTTACTACCCCGTGCGGGAGGGTTATGGCAATGAGCAGTTCTTC. It translates to CASSYYPVREGYGNEQFF.

This clonotype was seen more than once but under ten times. A junction end diverges from the germline sequence, so it may reflect a read error. V is TRBV6-1 and J is TRBJ2-3; maybe TRBD2 (6 bases). CDR3 length: 14 residues. In germline, CDR1 is MNHNS, CDR2 SASEGT. The CDR3 spells CAGSGSRGPDTQYF. In DNA form, the CDR3 reads TGTGCGGGCAGTGGCTCGCGGGGTCCAGATACGCAGTATTTC.

The CDR3, as DNA: TGTGCCAGCAGTTCCCCGACTGGGGGGTTCTCCGAGCAGTACTTC. This gives the protein CASSSPTGGFSEQYF. The J gene is TRBJ2-3, the V gene TRBV5-5; perhaps TRBD2 as D (6 bases). The J call is doubtful: the DNA matches TRBJ2-7 better. Germline CDR1 SGHKS, CDR2 YYEKEE (reference sequence). This CDR3 region has 15 residues.

About this clonotype itself: One base away lies a much larger clone, so this may be a sequencing read error. The chain couples TRBV7-3 to TRBJ2-4; 10 bases agree with TRBD2. Germline assignment: CDR1 SGHTA and CDR2 FQGTGA. The length of the CDR3 is 14 residues. Unmatched junction bases numbered 9, after V lost 3 bases and J lost 13 bases. CDR3 sequence (DNA): TGTGCCAGCAGCTTCCGGACTAGCGGTGATGAGCAGTACTTC. Protein product: CASSFRTSGDEQYF.

The V gene is TRBV6-5, the J gene TRBJ2-1; tentatively, D is TRBD2 (6 bases). This CDR3 is 13 amino acids long. V shed 2 bases and J shed 10 bases, with 12 bases lying between them. CDR1 MNHEY and CDR2 SVGAGI come from the germline V gene. CDR3 DNA sequence: TGTGCCAGCAGTTACACGGGAGACTACGAGCAGTTCTTC. Encoded protein: CASSYTGDYEQFF.

The chain's CDR3 is CASSYSAGIYEQYF. The CDR3 DNA reads as TGTGCCAGCAGTTACTCCGCAGGGATCTACGAGCAGTACTTC. This chain joins TRBV6-5 and TRBJ2-7; perhaps TRBD1 as D (5 bases). The CDR3 length is 14 residues. Germline V gives CDR1 MNHEY, CDR2 SVGAGI. V was cut by 0 bases and J by 3 bases, with 9 bases left in between.

The rearrangement links TRBV6-1 to TRBJ2-1, with D uncertain. Germline V gene lookup returns CDR1 MNHNS and CDR2 SASEGT. V was trimmed by 3 bases and J by 3 bases, leaving 6 bases between them. This CDR3 has 13 amino acids. CDR3 sequence reads: CASSDSNYNEQFF. The CDR3 DNA sequence: TGTGCCAGCAGTGACAGTAACTACAATGAGCAGTTCTTC.

V and J are TRBV6-1 and TRBJ2-3; 9 bases match TRBD2. The CDR3 consists of 15 residues. Germline lookup yields CDR1 MNHNS and CDR2 SASEGT. Losses at the gene ends were 8 bases for V and 2 bases for J; bases not matched to a gene: 8. Here the CDR3 reads CASALWTSVTDTQYF. The CDR3 DNA reads TGTGCCAGCGCTCTATGGACTAGCGTCACAGATACGCAGTATTTT.

This chain uses TRBV6-1 with TRBJ2-3; D gene unclear. Germline assignment: CDR1 MNHNS and CDR2 SASEGT. This CDR3 is built from 16 residues. Trimming took 2 bases from V and 5 from J, leaving 17 bases between them. Here the CDR3 reads CASSEFWGSDQDTQYF. In nucleotides, the CDR3 is TGTGCCAGCAGTGAATTTTGGGGAAGCGACCAAGATACGCAGTATTTT.

J is TRBJ1-5 and V is TRBV29-1, with TRBD1 identical over 10 bases. This CDR3 is built from 15 residues. CDR1 is SQVTM and CDR2 is ANQGSEA in the germline V gene. V was clipped by 6 bases and J by 5 bases; unmatched bases: 10. The CDR3 region has the DNA TGCAGCGTATCCGGGACAGGGGATAGGGATCAGCCCCAGCATTTT. Encoded protein: CSVSGTGDRDQPQHF.

Notes on this clonotype: Mismatch with germline at one junction end may stem from a read error. The V call is TRBV6-4, the J call TRBJ2-2; tentatively, D is TRBD2 (5 bases). This CDR3 spans 12 amino acids. The germline V gene has CDR1 MRHNA and CDR2 SNTAGT. CDR3 amino acids: CASRTISDELFF. CDR3 nucleotides: TGTGCCAGCAGGACTATCTCCGATGAGCTGTTTTTC.

The chain combines TRBV10-1 with TRBJ2-5; 8 bases are a match to TRBD2. The CDR3 sequence is 13 residues long. After removal of 4 bases from V and 5 bases from J, the junction contained 3 bases not matched to a gene. The germline V gene encodes CDR1 WNHNN and CDR2 SYGVQD (reference sequence). The CDR3 nucleotides read TGCGCCAGCAGTGTAGGGACTAGGGAGACCCAGTACTTC. It specifies CASSVGTRETQYF.

This clonotype is a singleton in its sample. The chain employs TRBV6-5 and TRBJ2-5; TRBD2 matches 9 bases. J gave up 11 bases and V 6 bases, and 13 bases lay outside the gene matches. CDR1 MNHEY and CDR2 SVGAGI come from the germline V gene. This CDR3 is 14 amino acids long. The CDR3 protein is CASSLAGVGNEQYF. As DNA, the CDR3 is TGTGCCAGCAGCTTAGCGGGAGTAGGCAATGAGCAGTACTTC.

The V and J genes are TRBV6-5 and TRBJ2-2; D may be TRBD1 or TRBD2 (5 bases each). Germline CDR1 MNHEY, CDR2 SVGAGI. Trimming took off 0 bases at V and 0 bases at J, with 8 bases between the two ends. The CDR3 totals 16 residues. The chain's CDR3 is CASSYSGASNTGELFF. CDR3 in DNA: TGTGCCAGCAGTTACTCCGGGGCTTCGAACACCGGGGAGCTGTTTTTT.

On this clonotype itself: An end of the junction does not agree with germline; a read error may underlie this. This chain uses TRBV6-5 with TRBJ2-2; D may be TRBD1 or TRBD2 (5 bases each). This CDR3 is 14 amino acids long. Germline-derived CDR1 and CDR2 are MNHEY and SVGAGI. CDR3 nucleotides: TGTGCCAGCAGTTATTTATCGGGGAAAGGGACGCTGTATTTT. This codes for CASSYLSGKGTLYF.

The chain uses TRBV10-3 and TRBJ2-1; D unclear. The end of the DNA aligns better with TRBJ2-5, so the J call may be wrong. The germline CDR1 and CDR2 sequences are ENHRY and SYGVKD. There are 13 residues in the CDR3. CDR3 protein: CAISESLEETQYF. The CDR3, as DNA: TGTGCCATCAGTGAGTCGCTAGAAGAGACCCAGTACTTC.

To note about this clonotype: One end of the junction does not line up with germline, which may come from a read error. The DNA for the CDR3 is TGTGCGAGCAGCGAATTGGGGGGGAGCTACACAAACATTCAGTACTTC. Its translation is CASSELGGSYTNIQYF. The chain combines TRBV6-1 with TRBJ2-4; 7 positions match TRBD2. The CDR3 runs 16 residues. Germline CDR1 and CDR2: MNHNS and SASEGT.

This chain links TRBV10-3 with TRBJ2-3, with D possibly called TRBD1 or TRBD2 (5 bases each). The length of the CDR3 is 16 residues. CDR1 ENHRY and CDR2 SYGVKD come from the germline V gene. DNA for the CDR3: TGTGTTTGTGGGGGATTTGGGGGAAGCTACCCAGATACGCAGTATTTT. The encoded protein is CVCGGFGGSYPDTQYF.

This clonotype was found once. The CDR3 does not end in the conserved phenylalanine or tryptophan, so this is likely a read error. The V and J genes are TRBV10-3 and TRBJ2-1; 11 positions match TRBD1. CDR3 length equals 12 residues. With V trimmed by 10 bases and J by 8 bases, 4 bases remained unmatched. Germline CDR1 reads ENHRY; CDR2 reads SYGVKD. CDR3 in amino acids: CATADRGHEQFS. The CDR3 DNA reads TGTGCCACCGCGGACAGGGGGCATGAGCAGTTCTCC.

The CDR3 region has the DNA TGTGCCAGCAGTTACGCTCGGGAGGGCAACTACGAGCAGTACTTC. It specifies CASSYAREGNYEQYF. J is TRBJ2-1 and V is TRBV6-5, with TRBD2 matching 8 bases. The end of the DNA fits TRBJ2-7 better, so the J call may be wrong. The V gene's germline CDR1 is MNHEY and CDR2 SVGAGI. The CDR3 has 15 residues.

The J gene is TRBJ2-1, the V gene TRBV20-1, with TRBD2 identical over 7 bases. The assigned J gene may be wrong: the sequence end matches TRBJ2-5 better. Per germline, CDR1 DFQATT and CDR2 SNEGSKA (reference sequence). CDR3 size: 15 residues. The DNA for the CDR3 is TGCAGTGCTATCGGGTCTGGCGGGAGTGGGGAGACCCAGTACTTC. Its translation: CSAIGSGGSGETQYF.

The chain joins TRBV6-1 to TRBJ2-1; D call uncertain. The DNA end lines up better with TRBJ2-7; the J call may be wrong. The CDR3 is made up of 11 amino acids. From germline, CDR1 is MNHNS and CDR2 SASEGT. In nucleotides, the CDR3 is TGTGCCAGCAGTCGCGCGAACGAGCAGTACTTC. This codes for CASSRANEQYF.

The table lists this clonotype with a few counts. The chain has TRBV6-1 and TRBJ2-1, with D unresolved. Per the germline V gene, CDR1 is MNHNS and CDR2 is SASEGT. The CDR3 is 11 amino acids. V was cut by 3 bases and J by 8 bases, with 5 bases left in between. Written as DNA, the CDR3 is TGTGCCAGCAGTGAGAGAGATGAGCAGTTCTTC. Its protein is CASSERDEQFF.

V gene TRBV6-1 combines with J gene TRBJ2-4, with D maybe TRBD1 (6 bases). This CDR3 comprises 15 residues. Germline loops: CDR1 MNHNS, CDR2 SASEGT. V gave up 6 bases and J gave up 3 bases, with 15 bases separating them. CDR3: CASRPQGQGKNIQYF. CDR3 sequence (DNA): TGTGCCAGCAGGCCCCAGGGGCAGGGCAAAAACATTCAGTACTTC.

This clonotype was observed once. DNA of the CDR3: TGTGCCAGCAGTGAATACGTAGGGACTAGCGGGAGGAATGAGCAGTTCTTC. This encodes CASSEYVGTSGRNEQFF. This chain joins TRBV6-1 and TRBJ2-1; TRBD2 aligns across 15 bases. The CDR3 loop spans 17 amino acids. The V and J ends lost 2 bases and 7 bases, in that order; junction bases with no gene match: 6. The germline V gene has CDR1 MNHNS and CDR2 SASEGT.